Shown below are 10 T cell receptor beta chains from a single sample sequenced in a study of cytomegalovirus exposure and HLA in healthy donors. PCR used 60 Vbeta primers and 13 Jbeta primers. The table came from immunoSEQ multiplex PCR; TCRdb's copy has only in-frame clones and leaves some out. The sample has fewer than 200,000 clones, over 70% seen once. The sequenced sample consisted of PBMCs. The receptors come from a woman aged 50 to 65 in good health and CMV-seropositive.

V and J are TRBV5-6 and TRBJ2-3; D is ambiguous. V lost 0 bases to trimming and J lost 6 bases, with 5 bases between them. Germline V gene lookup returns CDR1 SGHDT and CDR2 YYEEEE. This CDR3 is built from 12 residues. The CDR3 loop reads CASSLEPDTQYF. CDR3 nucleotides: TGTGCCAGCAGCTTGGAGCCCGATACGCAGTATTTT.

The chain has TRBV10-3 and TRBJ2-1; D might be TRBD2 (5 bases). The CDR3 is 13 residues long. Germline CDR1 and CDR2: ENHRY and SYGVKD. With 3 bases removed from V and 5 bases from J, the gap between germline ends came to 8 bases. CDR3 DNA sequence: TGTGCCATCAGTGATGGGGAGCACAATGAGCAGTTCTTC. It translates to CAISDGEHNEQFF.

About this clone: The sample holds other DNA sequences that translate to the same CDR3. The CDR3 bases are TGCAGTGCTAGAGACAGGGGAGAGGCTTTCTTT. It codes for CSARDRGEAFF. The chain links TRBV20-1 to TRBJ1-1, with D possibly TRBD1 on 6 matching bases. Germline V lookup: CDR1 DFQATT, CDR2 SNEGSKA (reference sequence). The CDR3 runs 11 residues. Trimming shortened V by 0 bases and J by 11 bases, and 10 bases separated the two germline ends.

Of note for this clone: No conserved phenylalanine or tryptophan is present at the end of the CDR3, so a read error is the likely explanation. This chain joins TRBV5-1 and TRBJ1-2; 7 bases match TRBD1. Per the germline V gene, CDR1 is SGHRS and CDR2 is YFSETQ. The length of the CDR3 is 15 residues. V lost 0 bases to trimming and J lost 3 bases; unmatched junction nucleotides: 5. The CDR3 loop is CASSLDGTVHYGYTL. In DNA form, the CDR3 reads TGCGCCAGCAGCTTGGACGGGACAGTTCACTATGGCTACACCCTC.

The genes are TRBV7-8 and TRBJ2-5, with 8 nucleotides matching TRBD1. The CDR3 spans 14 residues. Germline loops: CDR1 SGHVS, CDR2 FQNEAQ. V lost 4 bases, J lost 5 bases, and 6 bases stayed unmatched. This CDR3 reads CASSSTGVPETQYF. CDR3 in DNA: TGTGCCAGCAGCTCGACAGGGGTGCCGGAGACCCAGTACTTC. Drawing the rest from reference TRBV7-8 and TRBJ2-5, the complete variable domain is GAGVSQSPRYKVAKRGQDVALRCDPISGHVSLFWYQQALGQGPEFLTYFQNEAQLDKSGLPSDRFFAERPEGSVSTLKIQRTQQEDSAVYLCASSSTGVPETQYFGPGTRLLVL.

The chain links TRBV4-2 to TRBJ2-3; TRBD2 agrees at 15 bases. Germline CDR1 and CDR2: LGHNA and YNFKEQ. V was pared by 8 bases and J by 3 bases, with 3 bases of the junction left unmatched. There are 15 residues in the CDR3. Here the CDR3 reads CASAGLAGGTDTQYF. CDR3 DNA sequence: TGTGCCAGCGCCGGACTAGCGGGGGGGACAGATACGCAGTATTTT.

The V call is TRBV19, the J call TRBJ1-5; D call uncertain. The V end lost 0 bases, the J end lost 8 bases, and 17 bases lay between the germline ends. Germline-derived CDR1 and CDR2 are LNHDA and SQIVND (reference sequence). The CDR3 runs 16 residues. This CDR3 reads CASSIDQRRSWEPQHF. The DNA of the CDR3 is TGTGCCAGTAGTATAGATCAGCGGCGCTCATGGGAGCCCCAGCATTTT. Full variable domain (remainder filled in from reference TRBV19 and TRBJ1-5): DGGITQSPKYLFRKEGQNVTLSCEQNLNHDAMYWYRQDPGQGLRLIYYSQIVNDFQKGDIAEGYSVSREKKESFPLTVTSAQKNPTAFYLCASSIDQRRSWEPQHFGDGTRLSIL.

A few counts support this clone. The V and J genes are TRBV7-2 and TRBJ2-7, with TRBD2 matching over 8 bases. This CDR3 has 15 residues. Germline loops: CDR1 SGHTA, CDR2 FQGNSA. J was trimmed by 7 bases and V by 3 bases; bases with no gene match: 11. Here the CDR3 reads CASSFSAGGWLEQYF. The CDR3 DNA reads TGTGCCAGCAGCTTCTCCGCGGGGGGTTGGCTTGAGCAGTACTTC.

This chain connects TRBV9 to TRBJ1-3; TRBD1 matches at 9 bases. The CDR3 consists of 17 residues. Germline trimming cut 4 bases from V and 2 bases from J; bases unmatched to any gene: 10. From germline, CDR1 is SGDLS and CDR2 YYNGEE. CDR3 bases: TGTGCCAGCAGCCCTCGATCGGGACAGGGAGCTGGAAACACCATATATTTT. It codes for CASSPRSGQGAGNTIYF.

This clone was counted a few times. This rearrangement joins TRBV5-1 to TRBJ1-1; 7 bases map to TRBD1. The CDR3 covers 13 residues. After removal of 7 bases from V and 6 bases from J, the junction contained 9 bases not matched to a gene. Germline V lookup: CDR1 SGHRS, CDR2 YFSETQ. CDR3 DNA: TGCGCCAGCGCCAAAACAGGGGAGGCTGAAGCTTTCTTT. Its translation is CASAKTGEAEAFF.